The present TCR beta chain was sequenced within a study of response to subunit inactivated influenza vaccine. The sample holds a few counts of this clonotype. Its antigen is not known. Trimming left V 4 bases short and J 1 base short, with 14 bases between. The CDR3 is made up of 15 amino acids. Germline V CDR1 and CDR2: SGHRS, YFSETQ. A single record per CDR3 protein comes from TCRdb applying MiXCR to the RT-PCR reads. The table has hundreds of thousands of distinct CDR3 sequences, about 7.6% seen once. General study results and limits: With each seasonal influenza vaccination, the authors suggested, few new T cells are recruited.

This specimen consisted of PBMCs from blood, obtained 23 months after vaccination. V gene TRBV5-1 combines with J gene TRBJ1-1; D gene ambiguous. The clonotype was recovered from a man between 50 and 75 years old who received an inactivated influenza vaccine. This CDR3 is CASSASLVRNTEAFF. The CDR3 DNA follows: TGCGCCAGCAGCGCCTCCTTGGTGCGGAACACTGAAGCTTTCTTT.